The next 23 T cell receptor beta chains were all read from a single sample in a study of blood T cell repertoires in COVID-19. The assay was immunoSEQ multiplex PCR, and TCRdb's table has in-frame clones only and misses some. The data contain over 95,000 clones, about four fifths of them singletons. Sequencing used peripheral blood. The receptors were gathered from a man in his 70s with active or convalescent COVID-19.

The gene calls are TRBV30 and TRBJ2-5; 8 bases map to TRBD2. V lost 0 bases to trimming and J lost 4 bases; unmatched junction nucleotides: 10. This CDR3 has 16 amino acids. Germline V gene lookup returns CDR1 GTSNPN and CDR2 SVGIG (reference sequence). DNA for the CDR3: TGTGCCTGGAGTGTCGGATGGGCGGGGGGTGGAGAGACCCAGTACTTC. Protein sequence: CAWSVGWAGGGETQYF.

The V gene is TRBV7-9, the J gene TRBJ1-6; D call uncertain. CDR3 length equals 14 residues. Germline CDR1 SEHNR, CDR2 FQNEAQ (reference sequence). Trimming took off 1 base at V and 5 bases at J, with 6 bases between the two ends. CDR3 nucleotides: TGTGCCAGCAGCTTAGGAGGGCATAATTCACCCCTCCACTTT. Its protein is CASSLGGHNSPLHF.

This chain joins TRBV6-6 and TRBJ1-5; possible D gene TRBD1, 6 bases. V gave up 5 bases and J gave up 0 bases, with 8 bases separating them. Germline V gene sequence: CDR1 MNHNY, CDR2 SVGAGI (reference sequence). The CDR3 contains 14 residues. The CDR3 nucleotides are TGTGCCAGCAGTACAGGGAATAGCAATCAGCCCCAGCATTTT. It encodes CASSTGNSNQPQHF.

The V gene is TRBV6-6, the J gene TRBJ2-1, with D tentatively TRBD2 (5 bases). The CDR3 is 13 amino acids. CDR1 is MNHNY and CDR2 is SVGAGI in the germline V gene (reference sequence). With 2 bases removed from V and 7 bases from J, the gap between germline ends came to 9 bases. Written as DNA, the CDR3 is TGTGCCAGCAGTTACCCTCGGAGGAATGAGCAGTTCTTC. It is translated as CASSYPRRNEQFF.

Regarding this clone: Different DNA sequences within this sample yield the same CDR3. V gene TRBV6-5 combines with J gene TRBJ1-6; D possibly corresponds to TRBD1 (5 bases). The CDR3 is made up of 15 amino acids. Germline lookup yields CDR1 MNHEY and CDR2 SVGAGI. V dropped 4 bases and J dropped 1 base, with 8 bases sitting between them. CDR3 protein: CASSSRGSYNSPLHF. For the CDR3, the DNA is TGTGCCAGCAGTTCTAGGGGTTCCTATAATTCACCCCTCCACTTT.

This chain links TRBV2 with TRBJ2-1; TRBD1 agrees at 7 bases. The CDR3 runs 15 residues. J lost 1 base, V lost 6 bases, and 6 bases had no gene match. Germline V CDR1 and CDR2: SNHLY, FYNNEI. In DNA form, the CDR3 reads TGTGCCAGCAGCGATGACAGGGTATCCTACAATGAGCAGTTCTTC. Translating it yields CASSDDRVSYNEQFF.

This chain joins TRBV2 and TRBJ2-1; TRBD2 matches 12 bases. This CDR3 contains 19 residues. Germline CDR1 is SNHLY and CDR2 is FYNNEI. V shed 2 bases, J shed 9 bases, and the junction held 17 bases outside the gene matches. The CDR3 sequence is CASSELELAGGSRTREQFF. The CDR3 DNA sequence: TGTGCCAGCAGTGAATTAGAACTAGCGGGGGGTTCGCGGACCCGTGAGCAGTTCTTC.

The V and J genes are TRBV18 and TRBJ1-1; 7 nucleotides match TRBD1. Germline loops: CDR1 KGHSH, CDR2 LQKENI. The CDR3 runs to 14 residues. V lost 3 bases, J lost 3 bases, and 4 bases stayed unmatched. CDR3 in DNA: TGTGCCAGCTCACCGGTTACAGGGGACACTGAAGCTTTCTTT. Protein: CASSPVTGDTEAFF.

A note on this clone: Other nucleotide sequences from this sample produce the same CDR3. The V call is TRBV7-9, the J call TRBJ2-3; 10 positions match TRBD2. Germline loops: CDR1 SEHNR, CDR2 FQNEAQ (reference sequence). Germline trimming cut 1 base from V and 6 bases from J; bases unmatched to any gene: 7. The CDR3 consists of 16 residues. The CDR3 DNA reads as TGTGCCAGCAGCTTAGGGGCTAGCGGGGGTACGGATACGCAGTATTTT. This encodes CASSLGASGGTDTQYF.

The chain uses TRBV11-2 and TRBJ1-2; D remains unclear. Trimming removed 2 bases from V and 5 bases from J, with 15 bases in between. The CDR3 loop spans 15 amino acids. CDR1 is SGHAT, CDR2 FQNNGV, per germline. This chain's CDR3 is CASSLTRVLGYGYTF. In DNA form, the CDR3 reads TGTGCCAGCAGCTTAACACGGGTGTTGGGTTATGGCTACACCTTC.

The J gene is TRBJ1-2, the V gene TRBV2; TRBD1 agrees at 9 bases. Germline trimming cut 6 bases from V and 2 bases from J; bases unmatched to any gene: 1. Germline V gene lookup returns CDR1 SNHLY and CDR2 FYNNEI. The CDR3 is 13 amino acids. CDR3 sequence (DNA): TGTGCCAGCAGCGGGACAGGGAACTATGGCTACACCTTC. It yields the protein CASSGTGNYGYTF.

The CDR3 DNA reads as TGTGCCAGCAGGACAGCTAACACTGAAGCTTTCTTT. Translated, it gives CASRTANTEAFF. This chain links TRBV6-6 with TRBJ1-1, with TRBD1 as a possible D gene (5 bases). The germline V gene encodes CDR1 MNHNY and CDR2 SVGAGI (reference sequence). V was pared by 6 bases and J by 2 bases, with 7 bases between. CDR3 size: 12 residues.

The rearrangement links TRBV9 to TRBJ1-2, with a tentative D call TRBD1 (6 bases). V was trimmed by 3 bases and J by 0 bases, leaving 9 bases between them. This CDR3 contains 14 residues. Germline lookup yields CDR1 SGDLS and CDR2 YYNGEE. The CDR3 region has the DNA TGTGCCAGCAGCGCACAGGGAACTAACTATGGCTACACCTTC. This sequence encodes CASSAQGTNYGYTF.

V and J are TRBV30 and TRBJ2-7; 7 nucleotides match TRBD1. Germline assignment: CDR1 GTSNPN and CDR2 SVGIG (reference sequence). Trimming removed 0 bases from V and 2 bases from J; junction bases left unmatched: 7. This CDR3 comprises 15 residues. Written as DNA, the CDR3 is TGTGCCTGGAGTGTACTAGGGACAGCTACCTACGAGCAGTACTTC. Translation: CAWSVLGTATYEQYF. Drawing the rest from reference TRBV30 and TRBJ2-7, the complete variable domain is SQTIHQWPATLVQPVGSPLSLECTVEGTSNPNLYWYRQAAGRGLQLLFYSVGIGQISSEVPQNLSASRPQDRQFILSSKKLLLSDSGFYLCAWSVLGTATYEQYFGPGTRLTVT.

CDR3 protein: CATSAPTGGDYGYTF. DNA of the CDR3: TGTGCCACCAGTGCACCGACAGGGGGAGACTATGGCTACACCTTC. This chain joins TRBV24-1 and TRBJ1-2; TRBD1 agrees at 9 bases. The CDR3 extends over 15 amino acids. Germline V gene sequence: CDR1 KGHDR, CDR2 SFDVKD. With 5 bases clipped from V and 3 bases from J, the junction kept 6 bases outside the gene matches.

This sequence joins TRBV6-5 and TRBJ1-4, with 8 bases aligning to TRBD1. The CDR3 loop spans 15 amino acids. Germline CDR1 MNHEY, CDR2 SVGAGI. Trimming at V came to 5 bases and at J to 2 bases, leaving 4 bases not matched to a gene. The DNA for the CDR3 is TGTGCCAGCAGTAGGCAGGGGGCCACTAATGAAAAACTGTTTTTT. Its protein is CASSRQGATNEKLFF.

This chain connects TRBV2 to TRBJ1-2; tentative D call: TRBD1 (5 bases). Germline V gene data show CDR1 as SNHLY and CDR2 as FYNNEI. Between the trimmed V and J ends, which lost 11 bases and 0 bases, there was a span of 13 bases. The CDR3 is made up of 13 amino acids. The CDR3 loop reads CAGMARANYGYTF. The CDR3 DNA sequence: TGTGCCGGAATGGCCAGGGCTAACTATGGCTACACCTTC.

This chain links TRBV27 with TRBJ2-7; 9 bases map to TRBD1. V shed 8 bases and J 1 base; nucleotides not matched to a gene: 6. This CDR3 is built from 14 residues. CDR1 is MNHEY, CDR2 SMNVEV, per germline (reference sequence). CDR3 loop: CASVPGQGSYEQYF. The CDR3 DNA sequence: TGTGCCAGCGTACCGGGACAGGGTTCCTACGAGCAGTACTTC.

The chain employs TRBV5-6 and TRBJ1-6, with D hard to call. The CDR3 is 12 residues long. Between the trimmed V and J ends, which lost 4 bases and 10 bases, there was a span of 9 bases. Per germline, CDR1 SGHDT and CDR2 YYEEEE. CDR3 nucleotide sequence: TGTGCCAGCAGCCTCCTGAGATCACCCCTCCACTTT. Translation: CASSLLRSPLHF.

A single count supports this clone. This sequence joins TRBV2 and TRBJ2-5; 9 bases map to TRBD2. The germline V gene encodes CDR1 SNHLY and CDR2 FYNNEI. Trimming cost V 4 bases and J 1 base; bases outside gene matches: 4. CDR3 length: 15 amino acids. The CDR3 sequence is CASSVAAGGQETQYF. As DNA, the CDR3 is TGTGCCAGCAGTGTGGCAGCGGGGGGCCAAGAGACCCAGTACTTC. The full variable domain, rest sourced from reference TRBV2 and TRBJ2-5, is EPEVTQTPSHQVTQMGQEVILRCVPISNHLYFYWYRQILGQKVEFLVSFYNNEISEKSEIFDDQFSVERPDGSNFTLKIRSTKLEDSAMYFCASSVAAGGQETQYFGPGTRLLVL.

The rearrangement uses TRBV6-1 and TRBJ2-7, with 7 bases fitting TRBD1. The trim removed 4 bases at V and 3 bases at J, leaving 15 bases unmatched. The germline gives CDR1 MNHNS, CDR2 SASEGT. CDR3 length: 17 residues. This chain's CDR3 is CASSAFKTGKVLYEQYF. CDR3 nucleotides: TGTGCCAGCAGTGCATTCAAGACAGGGAAAGTTCTCTACGAGCAGTACTTC.

This chain connects TRBV21-1 to TRBJ2-2; the D call TRBD2 from the table was never checked on the DNA. TRBV21-1 counts as a pseudogene. This CDR3 spans 16 amino acids. The CDR3 reads CASSKTGGLNTGELFF. CDR3 coding DNA: TGTGCCAGCAGCAAAACGGGCGGACTGAACACCGGGGAGCTGTTTTTT.

The chain employs TRBV7-9 and TRBJ1-1; D remains unclear. The length of the CDR3 is 17 residues. CDR1 and CDR2 (germline): SEHNR, FQNEAQ (reference sequence). Trimming pared 7 bases from V and 0 bases from J, leaving 21 bases between. Here the CDR3 reads CASILSGRGIVNTEAFF. The CDR3 DNA sequence: TGTGCCAGCATCCTATCAGGTCGGGGTATTGTGAACACTGAAGCTTTCTTT.